Sequencing of this TCR beta chain was carried out in a study of blood T cell repertoires in COVID-19. At the level of the study: Whether acute or convalescent, the COVID-19 samples came from the United States, Italy and Spain.

Original analysis: Amplification from reference gene primers served as the basis for estimated nucleated cell counts. Measured with immunoSEQ multiplex PCR; TCRdb has only the in-frame clones, and not every one. The DNA was the basis for D and trimming; V, J and clone size are from that table. The repertoire holds more than 100,000 clones, with around 90% as singletons. Germline assignment: CDR1 SNHLY and CDR2 FYNNEI. Trimming took 6 bases from V and 1 from J, leaving 9 bases between them. The CDR3 is 13 amino acids. It was during active infection that Seattle patients were enrolled and then longitudinally followed.

The material sequenced was peripheral blood. The receptor comes from a woman aged 55-69 years with COVID-19, enrolled during active disease. The rearrangement uses TRBV2 and TRBJ1-1; weak D call: TRBD1 (5 bases). The chain's CDR3 is CASRQTANTEAFF. DNA for the CDR3: TGTGCCAGCAGACAGACAGCGAACACTGAAGCTTTCTTT. The full variable domain, its missing parts supplied by reference TRBV2 and TRBJ1-1, is EPEVTQTPSHQVTQMGQEVILRCVPISNHLYFYWYRQILGQKVEFLVSFYNNEISEKSEIFDDQFSVERPDGSNFTLKIRSTKLEDSAMYFCASRQTANTEAFFGQGTRLTVV.